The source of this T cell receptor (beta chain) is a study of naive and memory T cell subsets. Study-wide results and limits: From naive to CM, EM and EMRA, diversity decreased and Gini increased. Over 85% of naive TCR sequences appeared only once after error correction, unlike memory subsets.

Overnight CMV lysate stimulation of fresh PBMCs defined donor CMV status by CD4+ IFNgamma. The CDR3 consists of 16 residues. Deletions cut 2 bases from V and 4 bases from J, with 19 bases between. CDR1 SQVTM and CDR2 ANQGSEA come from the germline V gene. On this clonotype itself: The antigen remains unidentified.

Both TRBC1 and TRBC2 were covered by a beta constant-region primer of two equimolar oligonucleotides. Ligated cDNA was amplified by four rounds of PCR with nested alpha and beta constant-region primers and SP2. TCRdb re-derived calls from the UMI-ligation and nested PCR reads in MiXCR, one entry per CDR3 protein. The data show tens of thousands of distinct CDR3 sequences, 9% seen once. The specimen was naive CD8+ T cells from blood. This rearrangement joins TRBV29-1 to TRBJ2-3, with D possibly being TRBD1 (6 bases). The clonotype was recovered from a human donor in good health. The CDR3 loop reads CSVEYLGATPSDTQYF. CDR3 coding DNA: TGCAGCGTTGAATACCTGGGGGCGACCCCTTCAGATACGCAGTATTTT.